This T cell receptor beta chain was retrieved from a study of T cell clones after liver transplantation. Turning to the study itself: Immunosuppression withdrawal was tried within 2 years after liver transplantation in this trial. Patients counted as tolerant after at least one year off all immunosuppression, enzymes not exceeding twice normal.

The table came from immunoSEQ multiplex PCR; TCRdb's copy has only in-frame clones and leaves some out. The sample gives about 85,000 clones, roughly 85% of which show up once; approximately 0.47% is in the top ten. This TCR was sampled from a human patient who received a liver transplant. Some T cells may be graft donor cells. Specimen: CD4+ T cells from blood, collected 45 to 46 months after liver transplant.

The DNA of the CDR3 is TGTGCCAGCAGCTTAGGGGGACCAAGTTACGAGCAGTACTTC. It codes for CASSLGGPSYEQYF. The chain has TRBV7-8 and TRBJ2-7; TRBD1 or TRBD2 may be the D gene (5 bases each). CDR1 is SGHVS and CDR2 is FQNEAQ in the germline V gene. The CDR3 is made up of 14 amino acids. V was cut by 1 base and J by 4 bases, with 11 bases left in between. Together with reference TRBV7-8 and TRBJ2-7, the CDR3 gives the full variable domain: GAGVSQSPRYKVAKRGQDVALRCDPISGHVSLFWYQQALGQGPEFLTYFQNEAQLDKSGLPSDRFFAERPEGSVSTLKIQRTQQEDSAVYLCASSLGGPSYEQYFGPGTRLTVT.